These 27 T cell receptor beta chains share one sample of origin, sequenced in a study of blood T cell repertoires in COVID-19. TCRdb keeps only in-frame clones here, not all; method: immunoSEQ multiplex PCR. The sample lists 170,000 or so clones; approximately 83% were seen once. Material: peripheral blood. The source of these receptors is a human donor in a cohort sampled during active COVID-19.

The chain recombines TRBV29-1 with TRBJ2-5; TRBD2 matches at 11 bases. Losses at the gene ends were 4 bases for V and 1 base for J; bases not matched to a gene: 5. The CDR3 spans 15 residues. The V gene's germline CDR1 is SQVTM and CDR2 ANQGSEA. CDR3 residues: CSVGLAGSGQETQYF. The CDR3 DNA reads TGCAGCGTTGGACTAGCGGGAAGTGGCCAAGAGACCCAGTACTTC.

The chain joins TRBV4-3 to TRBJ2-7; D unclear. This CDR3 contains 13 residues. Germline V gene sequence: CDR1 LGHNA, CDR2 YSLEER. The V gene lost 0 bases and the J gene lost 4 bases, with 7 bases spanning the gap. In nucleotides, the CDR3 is TGCGCCAGCAGCCAAGATCGTGTTTACGAGCAGTACTTC. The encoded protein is CASSQDRVYEQYF.

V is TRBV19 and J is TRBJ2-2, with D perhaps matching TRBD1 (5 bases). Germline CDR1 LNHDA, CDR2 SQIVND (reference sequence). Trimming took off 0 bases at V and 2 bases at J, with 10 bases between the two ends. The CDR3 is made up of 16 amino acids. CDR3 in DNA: TGTGCCAGTAGTATAGAGGCCAGGGTTAACACCGGGGAGCTGTTTTTT. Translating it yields CASSIEARVNTGELFF.

CDR3: CASSKVTVSYEQYF. CDR3 DNA: TGTGCCAGCAGCAAAGTGACAGTTTCCTACGAGCAGTACTTC. This sequence joins TRBV21-1 and TRBJ2-7; TRBD1, the table's D call, was not compared with the DNA. TRBV21-1 is described as a pseudogene. The CDR3 is 14 residues long.

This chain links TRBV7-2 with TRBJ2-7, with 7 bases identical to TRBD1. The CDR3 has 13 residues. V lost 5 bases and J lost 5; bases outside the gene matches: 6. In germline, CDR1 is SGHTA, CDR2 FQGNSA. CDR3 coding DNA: TGTGCCAGCAGCCCCCGGGACAGCCACGAGCAGTACTTC. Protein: CASSPRDSHEQYF.

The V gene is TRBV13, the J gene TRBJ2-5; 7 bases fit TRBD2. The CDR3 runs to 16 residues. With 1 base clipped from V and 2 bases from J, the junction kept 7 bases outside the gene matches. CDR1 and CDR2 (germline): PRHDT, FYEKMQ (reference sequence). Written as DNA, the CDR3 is TGTGCCAGCAGCTTAGTTGGTAGCGGGTTTCAAGAGACCCAGTACTTC. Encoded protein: CASSLVGSGFQETQYF.

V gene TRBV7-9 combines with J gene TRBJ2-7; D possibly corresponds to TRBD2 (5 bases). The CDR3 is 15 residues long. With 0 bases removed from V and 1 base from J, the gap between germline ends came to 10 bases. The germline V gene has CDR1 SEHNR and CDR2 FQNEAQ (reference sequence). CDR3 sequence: CASSLAHTRSYEQYF. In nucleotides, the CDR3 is TGTGCCAGCAGCTTAGCCCATACTAGATCCTACGAGCAGTACTTC.

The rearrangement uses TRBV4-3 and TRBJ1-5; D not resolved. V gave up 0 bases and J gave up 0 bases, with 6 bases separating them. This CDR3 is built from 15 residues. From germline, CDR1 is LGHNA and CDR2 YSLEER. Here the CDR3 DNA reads TGCGCCAGCAGCCAAGATCAGAATAGCAATCAGCCCCAGCATTTT. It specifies CASSQDQNSNQPQHF.

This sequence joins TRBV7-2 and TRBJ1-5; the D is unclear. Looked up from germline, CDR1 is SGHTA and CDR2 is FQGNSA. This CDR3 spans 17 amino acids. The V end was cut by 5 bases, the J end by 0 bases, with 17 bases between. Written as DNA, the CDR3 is TGTGCCAGCAGCCTCCTGGGTCGGGGATATAGCAATCAGCCCCAGCATTTT. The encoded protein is CASSLLGRGYSNQPQHF.

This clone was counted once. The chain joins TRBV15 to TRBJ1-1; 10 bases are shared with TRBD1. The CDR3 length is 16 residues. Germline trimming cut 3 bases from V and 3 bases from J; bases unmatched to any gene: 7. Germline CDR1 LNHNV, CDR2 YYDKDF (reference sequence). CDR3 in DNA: TGTGCCACCAGCAGTGGGGACAGGGGATTTGACACTGAAGCTTTCTTT. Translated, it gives CATSSGDRGFDTEAFF.

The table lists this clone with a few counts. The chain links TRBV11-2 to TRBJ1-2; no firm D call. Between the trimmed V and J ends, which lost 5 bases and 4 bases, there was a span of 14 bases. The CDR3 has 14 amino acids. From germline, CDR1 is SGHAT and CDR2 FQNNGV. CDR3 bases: TGTGCCAGCAGCCCCCCGACGGGATCCTATGGCTACACCTTC. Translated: CASSPPTGSYGYTF.

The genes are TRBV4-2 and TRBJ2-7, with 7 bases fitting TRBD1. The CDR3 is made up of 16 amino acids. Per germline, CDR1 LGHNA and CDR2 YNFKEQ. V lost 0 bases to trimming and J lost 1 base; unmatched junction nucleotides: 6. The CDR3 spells CASSQEGQGVSYEQYF. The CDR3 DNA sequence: TGTGCCAGCAGCCAAGAAGGGCAGGGGGTTTCCTACGAGCAGTACTTC.

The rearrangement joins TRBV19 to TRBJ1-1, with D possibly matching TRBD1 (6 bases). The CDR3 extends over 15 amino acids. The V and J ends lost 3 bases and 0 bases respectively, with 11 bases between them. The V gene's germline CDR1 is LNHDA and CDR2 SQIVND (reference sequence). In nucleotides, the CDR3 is TGTGCCAGTAGTATGTGGGGGCAGATGAACACTGAAGCTTTCTTT. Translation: CASSMWGQMNTEAFF.

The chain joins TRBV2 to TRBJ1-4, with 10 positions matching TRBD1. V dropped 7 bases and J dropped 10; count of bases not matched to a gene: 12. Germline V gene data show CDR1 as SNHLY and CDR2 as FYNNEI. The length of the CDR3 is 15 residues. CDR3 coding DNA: TGTGCCAGCAAACCTCCGGGACAGGGGTTCTCAAAACTGTTTTTT. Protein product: CASKPPGQGFSKLFF.

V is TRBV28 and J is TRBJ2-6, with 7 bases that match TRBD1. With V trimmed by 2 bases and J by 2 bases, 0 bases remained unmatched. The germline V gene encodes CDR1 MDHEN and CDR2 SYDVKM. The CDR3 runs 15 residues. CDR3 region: CASSLDRAGANVLTF. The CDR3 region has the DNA TGTGCCAGCAGTTTAGACAGGGCTGGGGCCAACGTCCTGACTTTC.

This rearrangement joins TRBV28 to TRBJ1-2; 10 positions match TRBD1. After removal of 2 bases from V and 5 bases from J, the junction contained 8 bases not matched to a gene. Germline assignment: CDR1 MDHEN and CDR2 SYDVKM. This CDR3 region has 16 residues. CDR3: CASSLSALGQGYGYTF. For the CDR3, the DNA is TGTGCCAGCAGTTTAAGCGCCCTGGGACAGGGGTATGGCTACACCTTC.

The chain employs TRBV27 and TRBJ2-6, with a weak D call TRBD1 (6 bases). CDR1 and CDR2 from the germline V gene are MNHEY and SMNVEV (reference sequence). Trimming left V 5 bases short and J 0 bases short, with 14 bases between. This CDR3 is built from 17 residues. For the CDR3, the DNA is TGTGCCAGCAGTATCGGACAGTTTCTCTCTGGGGCCAACGTCCTGACTTTC. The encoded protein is CASSIGQFLSGANVLTF.

CDR3 DNA sequence: TGTGCCAGCAGCCGGGACAGGAGGGACTATGGCTACACCTTC. This codes for CASSRDRRDYGYTF. V is TRBV6-2 or TRBV6-3 and J is TRBJ1-2, with 8 bases aligning to TRBD1. Germline V lookup: CDR1 MNHEY, CDR2 SVGEGT. CDR3 length equals 14 residues. V was pared by 6 bases and J by 3 bases, with 6 bases of the junction left unmatched.

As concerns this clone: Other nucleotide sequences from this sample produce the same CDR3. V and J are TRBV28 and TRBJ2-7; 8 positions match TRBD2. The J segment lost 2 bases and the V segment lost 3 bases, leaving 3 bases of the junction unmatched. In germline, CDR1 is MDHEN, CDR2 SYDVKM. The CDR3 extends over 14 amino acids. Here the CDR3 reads CASSFGGGTYEQYF. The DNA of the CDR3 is TGTGCCAGCAGTTTCGGGGGGGGGACCTACGAGCAGTACTTC.

DNA of the CDR3: TGTGCCAGCAGCCCCGGTTCACCCCGCCTCTACGAGCAGTACTTC. It translates to CASSPGSPRLYEQYF. This rearrangement joins TRBV7-2 to TRBJ2-7, with D hard to call. The germline CDR1 and CDR2 sequences are SGHTA and FQGNSA. CDR3 length equals 15 residues. The V end was cut by 5 bases, the J end by 3 bases, with 17 bases between.

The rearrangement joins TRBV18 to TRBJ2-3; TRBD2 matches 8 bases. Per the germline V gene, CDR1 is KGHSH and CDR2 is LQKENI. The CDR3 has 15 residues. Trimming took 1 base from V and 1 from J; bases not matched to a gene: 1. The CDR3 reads CASSPLAGRTDTQYF. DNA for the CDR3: TGTGCCAGCTCACCACTAGCGGGGCGCACAGATACGCAGTATTTT.

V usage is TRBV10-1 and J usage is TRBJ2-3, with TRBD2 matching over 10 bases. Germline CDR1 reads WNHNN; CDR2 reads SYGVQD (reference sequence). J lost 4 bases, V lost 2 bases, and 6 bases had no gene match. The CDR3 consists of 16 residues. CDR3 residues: CASSEPSGGVSDTQYF. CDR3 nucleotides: TGCGCCAGCAGTGAGCCTAGCGGGGGCGTGTCAGATACGCAGTATTTT.

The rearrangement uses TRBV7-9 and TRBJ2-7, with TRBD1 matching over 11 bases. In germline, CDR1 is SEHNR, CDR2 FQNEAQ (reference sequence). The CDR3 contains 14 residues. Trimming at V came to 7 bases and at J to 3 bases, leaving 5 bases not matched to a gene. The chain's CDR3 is CASNSGTGGYEQYF. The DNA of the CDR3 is TGTGCCAGCAACTCCGGGACAGGGGGCTACGAGCAGTACTTC.

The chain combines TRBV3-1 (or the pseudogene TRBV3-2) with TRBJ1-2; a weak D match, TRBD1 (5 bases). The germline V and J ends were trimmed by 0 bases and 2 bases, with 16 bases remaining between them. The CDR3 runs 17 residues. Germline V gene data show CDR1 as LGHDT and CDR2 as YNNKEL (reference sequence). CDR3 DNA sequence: TGTGCCAGCAGCCAAGATCCGTCAGGGCGGTCGAACTATGGCTACACCTTC. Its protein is CASSQDPSGRSNYGYTF.

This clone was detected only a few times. For the CDR3, the DNA is TGCGCCAGCAGCCAAGGGGGACAGGGGGCAGATCAGCCCCAGCATTTT. Its protein product is CASSQGGQGADQPQHF. The V call is TRBV4-1, the J call TRBJ1-5; the match to TRBD1 covers 12 bases. Per the germline V gene, CDR1 is MGHRA and CDR2 is YSYEKL. Trimming removed 1 base from V and 5 bases from J; junction bases left unmatched: 3. The CDR3 is 16 residues long.

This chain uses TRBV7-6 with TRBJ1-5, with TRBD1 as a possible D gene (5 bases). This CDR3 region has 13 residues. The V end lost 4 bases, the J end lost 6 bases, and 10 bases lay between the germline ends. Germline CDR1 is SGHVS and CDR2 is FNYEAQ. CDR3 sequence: CASSSRGGQPQHF. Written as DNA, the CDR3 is TGTGCCAGCAGCTCTAGGGGAGGTCAGCCCCAGCATTTT.

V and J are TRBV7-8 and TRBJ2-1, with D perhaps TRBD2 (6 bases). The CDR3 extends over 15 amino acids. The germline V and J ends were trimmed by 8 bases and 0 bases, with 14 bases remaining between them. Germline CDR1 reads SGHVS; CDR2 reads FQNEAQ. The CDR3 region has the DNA TGTGCCAGCGGGATCAGCGGGTCCTCCTACAATGAGCAGTTCTTC. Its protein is CASGISGSSYNEQFF.